This TCR beta chain originates from a study of T cell responses to AZD1222 COVID-19 vaccine. V lost 3 bases and J 4 bases, leaving 4 bases between the germline ends. Germline assignment: CDR1 LGHDT and CDR2 YNNKEL (reference sequence). This CDR3 is 12 amino acids long. About this clone itself: The target antigen is unknown.

Study outcomes and limitations: The study sampled repertoires only after the peak T cell response.

Assay: immunoSEQ multiplex PCR; the TCRdb copy retains only in-frame clones and omits some. The profile shows some 140,000 clones, 85% to 95% of them singletons. The sequence came from an adult in good health. This material consisted of peripheral blood, taken on day 0 of AZD1222 vaccination. The chain employs TRBV3-1 (or the pseudogene TRBV3-2) and TRBJ1-3; D is unclear. CDR3 residues: CASSQGGNTIYF. CDR3 in DNA: TGTGCCAGCAGCCAGGGGGGAAACACCATATATTTT.